The clone carrying this T cell receptor beta chain was found many times. What it binds is not known. This specimen belongs to a study of Graves' ophthalmopathy and Graves' hyperthyroidism. Study-level points and caveats: Blood contained most expanded thyroid clonotypes exceeding 0.001 frequency. Researchers report that a 13-signature model separated ophthalmopathy from stable hyperthyroidism, posting about 88% sensitivity and around 80% specificity.

Diagnosis relied on clinical symptoms, serum thyroxine, TRAb, thyroid ultrasound and orbital computed tomography. From fresh peripheral blood, approximately 10 ml in volume, the PBMCs were obtained. Amplification of TCR beta CDR3 regions used RNA transcripts. After a first-round RT-PCR with HTBI primers, a second-round multiplex PCR was run. TCRdb re-called the multiplex PCR reads with MiXCR, one entry per CDR3 protein. Among around 170,000 distinct CDR3 sequences listed, about 40% were seen once. The source of this sequence is a woman between 40 and 50 years old with Graves' ophthalmopathy. The sample consisted of peripheral blood.

For the CDR3, the DNA is TGTGCCAGCAGACGAGGGACAGTGAACATGAACACTGAAGCTTTCTTT. Its translation: CASRRGTVNMNTEAFF. The chain links TRBV27 to TRBJ1-1; the match to TRBD1 covers 7 bases. V lost 6 bases, J lost 0 bases, and 10 bases stayed unmatched. This CDR3 contains 16 residues. Germline V gene sequence: CDR1 MNHEY, CDR2 SMNVEV (reference sequence).